This is a list of T cell receptor beta chains from one sample in a study of blood T cell repertoires in COVID-19. Sequenced by immunoSEQ multiplex PCR; TCRdb stores in-frame clones only, minus some. The repertoire has 110,000 to 150,000 clones, around 80% of them found once; the top ten carry around 1.6%. The sequenced sample was PBMCs or T cells enriched from blood (not recorded which). These receptors all stem from a woman aged 18-29 years who had been exposed to COVID-19. Each CDR3 is given with its conserved first and last residue. D genes are given only for firm matches. Some rows have no size entry. The others give once, few or many, or a class for an expanded clone.

v_call	d_call	j_call	clone_size	cdr3_aa	cdr3_nt
TRBV27	-	TRBJ1-1	-	CASSFWGQGTEAFF	TGTGCCAGCAGTTTTTGGGGTCAGGGAACTGAAGCTTTCTTT
TRBV11-1	-	TRBJ1-1	-	CASSRRSGEAFF	TGTGCCAGCAGCCGCCGCTCGGGTGAAGCTTTCTTT
TRBV19	TRBD1	TRBJ1-3	-	CASVGQFSGNTIYF	TGTGCCAGTGTGGGACAGTTCTCTGGAAACACCATATATTTT
TRBV5-4	TRBD2	TRBJ2-5	-	CASSPLAGGQDTQYF	TGTGCCAGCAGCCCACTAGCGGGAGGCCAAGATACCCAGTACTTC
TRBV5-6	-	TRBJ1-6	once	CASSVSGNSPLHF	TGTGCCAGCAGCGTTTCAGGGAACTCACCCCTCCACTTT
TRBV30	-	TRBJ2-1	-	CAWSASGVYNEQFF	TGTGCCTGGAGCGCCAGCGGAGTTTACAATGAGCAGTTCTTC
TRBV19	-	TRBJ1-1	-	CASTTTPNTEAFF	TGTGCCAGTACTACTACACCGAACACTGAAGCTTTCTTT
TRBV4-1	TRBD2	TRBJ2-7	-	CASSPPPKGGREYEQYF	TGCGCCAGCAGCCCCCCCCCTAAGGGCGGGAGAGAATACGAGCAGTACTTC
TRBV19	-	TRBJ2-2	-	CASSIGNTGELFF	TGTGCCAGTAGCATCGGGAACACCGGGGAGCTGTTTTTT
TRBV6-1	TRBD2	TRBJ2-7	-	CASSEAGGSSYEQYF	TGTGCCAGCAGTGAAGCCGGGGGGAGTTCCTACGAGCAGTACTTC
TRBV7-9	-	TRBJ1-2	-	CASSQHGDMTYGYTF	TGTGCCAGCAGCCAACACGGGGATATGACTTATGGCTACACCTTC
TRBV5-1	-	TRBJ1-2	-	CASRLHDYGYTF	TGCGCCAGCAGACTCCACGACTATGGCTACACCTTC
TRBV4-1	-	TRBJ2-5	few	CASSQFPTETQYF	TGCGCCAGCAGCCAGTTTCCTACAGAGACCCAGTACTTC
TRBV4-3	TRBD1	TRBJ2-7	-	CASSQDQSWTGLAEQYF	TGCGCCAGCAGCCAAGATCAATCGTGGACAGGGCTTGCCGAGCAGTACTTC
TRBV4-2	-	TRBJ1-1	-	CASSQDGAVGTEAFF	TGTGCCAGCAGCCAAGATGGGGCGGTGGGCACTGAAGCTTTCTTT
TRBV6-5	-	TRBJ1-5	few	CASSELRGPQPQHF	TGTGCCAGCAGCGAGCTGCGGGGGCCTCAGCCCCAGCATTTT
TRBV5-4	TRBD1	TRBJ1-2	few	CASSSPGQGTYGYTF	TGTGCCAGCAGCTCGCCGGGACAGGGGACCTATGGCTACACCTTC
TRBV7-2	-	TRBJ1-1	-	CASSLSADSEAFF	TGTGCCAGCAGCTTATCGGCCGACTCTGAAGCTTTCTTT
TRBV12-5	TRBD2	TRBJ2-3	-	CASGSLADSTDTQYF	TGTGCTAGTGGTTCGCTAGCGGACAGCACAGATACGCAGTATTTT
TRBV4-1	TRBD2	TRBJ2-1	-	CASSQRIAGGNNEQFF	TGCGCCAGCAGCCAACGAATAGCGGGAGGGAACAATGAGCAGTTCTTC
TRBV27	TRBD1	TRBJ1-4	-	CASSSGQGGEKLFF	TGTGCCAGCAGTTCGGGACAGGGGGGTGAAAAACTGTTTTTT
TRBV18	TRBD2	TRBJ2-7	-	CASSPQGTSIYEQYF	TGTGCCAGCTCACCACAAGGGACTAGTATTTATGAGCAGTACTTC
TRBV19	-	TRBJ1-2	few	CASSAIEGSVYGYTF	TGTGCCAGTAGTGCCATTGAGGGAAGCGTCTATGGCTACACCTTC
TRBV5-1	TRBD1	TRBJ1-4	-	CASSDTGGVDEKLFF	TGCGCCAGCAGCGATACAGGGGGAGTGGATGAAAAACTGTTTTTT
TRBV6-5	TRBD1	TRBJ1-1	-	CASTNSRGQAEAFF	TGTGCCAGCACCAATTCCAGGGGGCAAGCTGAAGCTTTCTTT
TRBV4-2	TRBD1	TRBJ1-4	once	CASSEGTGTEKLFF	TGTGCCAGCAGCGAAGGGACAGGGACTGAAAAACTGTTTTTT
TRBV12-3/TRBV12-4	TRBD2	TRBJ2-7	once	CASSPLAGYEQYF	TGTGCCAGCAGTCCTTTAGCGGGGTACGAGCAGTACTTC
TRBV2	TRBD2	TRBJ2-5	-	CATSNPPAGEETQYF	TGTGCCACTTCGAACCCTCCGGCGGGAGAAGAGACCCAGTACTTC
TRBV28	TRBD1	TRBJ2-2	once	CASSYSLWDRSIPNTGELFF	TGTGCCAGCAGTTACTCCCTTTGGGACAGGTCCATTCCGAACACCGGGGAGCTGTTTTTT
TRBV3-1/TRBV3-2	TRBD2	TRBJ2-4	-	CASSQDPPWRLAGGPGEAKNIQYF	TGTGCCAGCAGCCAAGATCCCCCGTGGCGACTAGCGGGAGGGCCGGGGGAGGCCAAAAACATTCAGTACTTC
TRBV28	TRBD2	TRBJ2-7	-	CASASGTSGPAYEQYF	TGTGCCAGCGCCTCCGGGACTAGCGGGCCGGCCTACGAGCAGTACTTC
TRBV5-1	-	TRBJ1-4	-	CASSLQPSDEKLFF	TGCGCCAGCAGCTTGCAACCGAGTGATGAAAAACTGTTTTTT
TRBV25-1	-	TRBJ1-2	-	CASSDPGKYGYTF	TGTGCCAGCAGTGACCCGGGGAAGTATGGCTACACCTTC
TRBV6-6	-	TRBJ2-7	-	CASSYSPSETYEQYF	TGTGCCAGCAGTTACTCCCCCAGCGAGACCTACGAGCAGTACTTC
TRBV12-5	-	TRBJ2-2	once	CASGFRLRDNTGELFF	TGTGCTAGTGGTTTTAGGTTGCGGGATAACACCGGGGAGCTGTTTTTT
TRBV2	TRBD2	TRBJ2-2	-	CASKNPPGLAGGNTGELFF	TGTGCCAGCAAGAATCCTCCGGGACTAGCGGGAGGAAACACCGGGGAGCTGTTTTTT
TRBV10-3	-	TRBJ2-3	once	CAISPIRVSDTQYF	TGTGCCATCAGCCCGATCAGGGTTTCAGATACGCAGTATTTT
TRBV7-2	-	TRBJ1-3	-	CASSINWLSGNTIYF	TGTGCCAGCAGCATAAATTGGCTCTCTGGAAACACCATATATTTT
TRBV6-4	-	TRBJ2-2	-	CASSVEGTSTGELFF	TGTGCCAGCAGTGTTGAGGGAACTTCGACCGGGGAGCTGTTTTTT
TRBV6-2/TRBV6-3	TRBD2	TRBJ2-7	once	CASIPGWGGTYEQYF	TGTGCCAGCATCCCCGGGTGGGGAGGGACCTACGAGCAGTACTTC
TRBV7-2	TRBD1	TRBJ1-2	-	CASSASAPGTGSGYTF	TGTGCCAGCAGCGCCTCCGCACCCGGGACAGGTAGCGGCTACACCTTC
TRBV27	-	TRBJ2-7	-	CASSLEGAGYEQYF	TGTGCCAGCAGTTTGGAAGGCGCAGGCTACGAGCAGTACTTC
TRBV6-2/TRBV6-3	TRBD2	TRBJ2-1	-	CASSGRTRGGVYNEQFF	TGTGCCAGCAGTGGAAGGACTCGCGGGGGGGTCTACAATGAGCAGTTCTTC
TRBV28	TRBD2	TRBJ2-1	-	CASRDASGPYNEQFF	TGTGCCAGCAGGGACGCTAGCGGGCCTTACAATGAGCAGTTCTTC
TRBV5-4	TRBD1	TRBJ1-5	-	CASSLGGGQPQHF	TGTGCCAGCAGCCTAGGGGGCGGGCAGCCCCAGCATTTT
TRBV19	-	TRBJ2-5	-	CASSRHSVRVGQETQYF	TGTGCCAGTAGTAGACACTCGGTGAGGGTTGGGCAAGAGACCCAGTACTTC
TRBV28	TRBD1	TRBJ1-2	-	CASGLGGTGGWGSYGYTF	TGTGCCAGCGGTCTGGGTGGGACAGGGGGGTGGGGAAGCTATGGCTACACCTTC
TRBV19	-	TRBJ2-7	-	CASESGREDSYEQYF	TGTGCCAGTGAAAGTGGACGGGAAGACTCCTACGAGCAGTACTTC
TRBV2	-	TRBJ1-1	-	CASTYRDTEAFF	TGTGCCAGCACATACAGGGACACTGAAGCTTTCTTT
TRBV27	TRBD2	TRBJ2-1	-	CASSLSPGGRMGHEQFF	TGTGCCAGCAGTTTATCACCGGGCGGGAGGATGGGCCATGAGCAGTTCTTC
TRBV5-1	TRBD1	TRBJ1-1	-	CASSFRDRAFF	TGCGCCAGCAGCTTCCGGGACAGAGCTTTCTTT
TRBV9	-	TRBJ2-1	-	CASSVEPHIQEYNEQFF	TGTGCCAGCAGCGTAGAGCCTCATATACAGGAGTACAATGAGCAGTTCTTC